Below are 30 T cell receptor beta chains sequenced from a single sample in a study of T cell responses to AZD1222 COVID-19 vaccine. The assay was immunoSEQ multiplex PCR, and TCRdb's table has in-frame clones only and misses some. There are tens of thousands of clones in the sample; about 91% occur only once, and around 5.2% lies in the top ten. Sequences were derived from peripheral blood, sampled on day 0 of AZD1222 vaccination. Receptors were obtained from an adult in good health.

This clone is a singleton in its sample. The CDR3 DNA reads TGTGCCAGCAGGGGGGGTTGGGGCACTGAAGCTTTCTTT. Its translation: CASRGGWGTEAFF. This chain joins TRBV6-5 and TRBJ1-1; tentatively, D is TRBD1 (5 bases). V was pared by 6 bases and J by 4 bases, with 12 bases between. The length of the CDR3 is 13 residues. Germline CDR1 MNHEY, CDR2 SVGAGI.

V and J are TRBV5-1 and TRBJ1-6, with D unclear. Germline V gene data show CDR1 as SGHRS and CDR2 as YFSETQ. Between the trimmed V and J ends, which lost 1 base and 7 bases, there was a span of 6 bases. The CDR3 extends over 13 amino acids. The CDR3 loop reads CASSLSSNSPLHF. The CDR3 bases are TGCGCCAGCAGCTTGTCCTCGAATTCACCCCTCCACTTT.

In nucleotides, the CDR3 is TGTGCCAGCAGGGGCCGGCTGAGCTCCTACAATGAGCAGTTCTTC. Amino acid sequence: CASRGRLSSYNEQFF. The chain has TRBV28 and TRBJ2-1; D is uncertain. Trimming pared 6 bases from V and 0 bases from J, leaving 12 bases between. The germline V gene encodes CDR1 MDHEN and CDR2 SYDVKM. CDR3 length equals 15 residues. Complete variable domain (other parts from reference TRBV28 and TRBJ2-1): DVKVTQSSRYLVKRTGEKVFLECVQDMDHENMFWYRQDPGLGLRLIYFSYDVKMKEKGDIPEGYSVSREKKERFSLILESASTNQTSMYLCASRGRLSSYNEQFFGPGTRLTVL.

The CDR3 is CASSRGTSYEQYF. CDR3 bases: TGCGCCAGCAGCCGAGGGACCTCCTACGAGCAGTACTTC. The rearrangement joins TRBV4-1 to TRBJ2-7; either TRBD1 or TRBD2 may fit D (5 bases each). Trimming pared 4 bases from V and 0 bases from J, leaving 7 bases between. Germline loops: CDR1 MGHRA, CDR2 YSYEKL. The CDR3 extends over 13 amino acids.

The CDR3 nucleotides are TGTGCCAGCAGCTTGGGACTAGCGGGAACCGGGGAGCTGTTTTTT. Protein product: CASSLGLAGTGELFF. The chain has TRBV7-8 and TRBJ2-2, with 13 positions matching TRBD2. CDR3 length equals 15 residues. Germline V gene lookup returns CDR1 SGHVS and CDR2 FQNEAQ. The junction had 0 bases not matched to a gene; V was cut back by 3 bases and J by 5 bases.

The chain links TRBV27 to TRBJ2-7, with 9 bases that match TRBD1. The CDR3 is made up of 16 amino acids. Trimming cost V 2 bases and J 5 bases; bases outside gene matches: 10. The germline CDR1 and CDR2 sequences are MNHEY and SMNVEV (reference sequence). The CDR3 coding sequence is TGTGCCAGCAGTTTAGCCTCGGGACAGGGCACCCACGAGCAGTACTTC. Protein: CASSLASGQGTHEQYF.

This clone was picked up a small number of times. The chain uses TRBV9 and TRBJ2-2; D not resolved. V was pared by 4 bases and J by 5 bases, with 9 bases between. Germline CDR1 and CDR2: SGDLS and YYNGEE. The CDR3 length is 13 residues. The CDR3 loop reads CASSPPSTGELFF. CDR3 sequence (DNA): TGTGCCAGCAGCCCCCCAAGTACCGGGGAGCTGTTTTTT.

The chain has TRBV10-3 and TRBJ2-5; 9 bases match TRBD1. J gave up 1 base and V 6 bases, and 3 bases lay outside the gene matches. This CDR3 has 14 amino acids. Germline CDR1 ENHRY, CDR2 SYGVKD. CDR3 residues: CAIRGDRAQETQYF. CDR3 DNA: TGTGCCATCAGGGGGGACAGGGCCCAAGAGACCCAGTACTTC.

The chain is built from TRBV15 and TRBJ2-7; the D gene is possibly TRBD2 (5 bases). CDR1 LNHNV and CDR2 YYDKDF come from the germline V gene (reference sequence). Trimming shortened V by 1 base and J by 3 bases, and 16 bases separated the two germline ends. The CDR3 has 16 amino acids. CDR3 DNA: TGTGCCACCAGCAGAGCTAGCCCCGATCGGAGCTACGAGCAGTACTTC. Amino acid sequence: CATSRASPDRSYEQYF.

This chain joins TRBV5-4 and TRBJ2-2, with 7 bases aligning to TRBD1. The CDR3 is 17 amino acids. With V trimmed by 3 bases and J by 6 bases, 14 bases remained unmatched. Looked up from germline, CDR1 is SGHNT and CDR2 is YYREEE (reference sequence). CDR3 amino acids: CASSSGQRRGVAGELFF. The CDR3 DNA reads as TGTGCCAGCAGCTCGGGACAGCGAAGGGGAGTCGCCGGGGAGCTGTTTTTT.

J is TRBJ2-3 and V is TRBV11-2; D remains unclear. This CDR3 spans 13 amino acids. The V gene's germline CDR1 is SGHAT and CDR2 FQNNGV. With 5 bases removed from V and 5 bases from J, the gap between germline ends came to 11 bases. As DNA, the CDR3 is TGTGCCAGCAGCCCCCTCCCGGAAGATACGCAGTATTTT. The encoded protein is CASSPLPEDTQYF.

The chain carries TRBV12-3 or TRBV12-4 and TRBJ1-1, with D possibly being TRBD1 (6 bases). V was trimmed by 8 bases and J by 8 bases, leaving 18 bases between them. The CDR3 spans 13 residues. The CDR3 loop reads CASVRAGQGEAFF. CDR3 DNA sequence: TGTGCCAGCGTCCGCGCTGGGCAGGGGGAAGCTTTCTTT.

The gene calls are TRBV4-3 and TRBJ2-1; D is uncertain. This CDR3 has 14 residues. Trimming cost V 1 base and J 1 base, with 5 bases left between them. Germline V CDR1 and CDR2: LGHNA, YSLEER. The CDR3 nucleotides are TGCGCCAGCAGCCAAGGGATTTCCTACAATGAGCAGTTCTTC. Residues: CASSQGISYNEQFF.

The chain has TRBV19 and TRBJ2-1; D is unresolved. This CDR3 is 15 amino acids long. Trimming took 2 bases from V and 6 from J, leaving 14 bases between them. Germline loops: CDR1 LNHDA, CDR2 SQIVND (reference sequence). The CDR3 region is CASSIPDPGGNEQFF. The CDR3 DNA is TGTGCCAGTAGTATACCAGACCCGGGTGGCAATGAGCAGTTCTTC.

The V and J genes are TRBV28 and TRBJ1-2; D unclear. The CDR3 loop spans 12 amino acids. V lost 0 bases to trimming and J lost 6 bases, with 5 bases between them. Per germline, CDR1 MDHEN and CDR2 SYDVKM. As DNA, the CDR3 is TGTGCCAGCAGTTTATGGAGGGATGGCTACACCTTC. Amino acid sequence: CASSLWRDGYTF.

CDR3 in amino acids: CASSQSTGNGPQHF. The CDR3 DNA sequence: TGTGCCAGCAGCCAATCAACAGGGAATGGGCCCCAGCATTTT. This chain joins TRBV16 and TRBJ1-5; tentative D call: TRBD1 (6 bases). Germline V gene sequence: CDR1 KGHSY, CDR2 FQNENV. The V end was cut by 0 bases, the J end by 9 bases, with 12 bases between. The CDR3 extends over 14 amino acids.

The table lists this clone with a count of one. The chain couples TRBV6-5 to TRBJ2-7; 9 nucleotides align to TRBD2. The CDR3 extends over 15 amino acids. V shed 8 bases, J shed 0 bases, and the junction held 8 bases outside the gene matches. Germline values: CDR1 MNHEY, CDR2 SVGAGI. The CDR3 bases are TGTGCCAGCGGCAATAGCGGGAGCCTCTCCTACGAGCAGTACTTC. Its translation is CASGNSGSLSYEQYF.

This rearrangement joins TRBV11-3 to TRBJ2-6; D is unresolved. Germline V gene data show CDR1 as SGHNT and CDR2 as YENEEA. V gave up 5 bases and J gave up 0 bases, with 8 bases separating them. The CDR3 covers 15 residues. The CDR3 DNA reads TGTGCCAGCAGCCTACAGCCCTCTGGGGCCAACGTCCTGACTTTC. Amino acids: CASSLQPSGANVLTF.

The genes are TRBV29-1 and TRBJ2-1; D is undetermined. This CDR3 region has 12 residues. V was cut by 7 bases and J by 2 bases, with 9 bases left in between. CDR1 and CDR2 (germline): SQVTM, ANQGSEA. CDR3 sequence reads: CSGVETYNEQFF. Written as DNA, the CDR3 is TGCAGCGGAGTAGAGACCTACAATGAGCAGTTCTTC.

This rearrangement joins TRBV18 to TRBJ1-1; 9 positions match TRBD1. Germline V gives CDR1 KGHSH, CDR2 LQKENI. This CDR3 spans 15 amino acids. Unmatched junction bases numbered 3, after V lost 1 base and J lost 3 bases. This CDR3 is CASSPRDRVYTEAFF. CDR3 DNA: TGTGCCAGCTCACCACGGGACAGGGTATACACTGAAGCTTTCTTT.

CDR3 DNA sequence: TGTGCCAGTAGTATCGCCTTGGCGAGTCAGCAGTTCTTC. It translates to CASSIALASQQFF. The V call is TRBV19, the J call TRBJ2-1, with D unclear. V lost 3 bases and J 11 bases, leaving 14 bases between the germline ends. Germline V CDR1 and CDR2: LNHDA, SQIVND (reference sequence). The CDR3 is 13 amino acids.

The rearrangement links TRBV28 to TRBJ1-5, with D possibly being TRBD1 (6 bases). Germline V gives CDR1 MDHEN, CDR2 SYDVKM. The V gene lost 11 bases and the J gene lost 6 bases, with 20 bases spanning the gap. The CDR3 consists of 14 residues. CDR3 DNA: TGTGCCTCAAACACGGGGGGGGCGAGTCAGCCCCAGCATTTT. The encoded protein is CASNTGGASQPQHF.

The chain is built from TRBV5-1 and TRBJ1-5, with D unresolved. The V end lost 4 bases, the J end lost 6 bases, and 17 bases lay between the germline ends. This CDR3 region has 15 residues. Germline CDR1 SGHRS, CDR2 YFSETQ. CDR3 sequence reads: CASSPLGAFGQPQHF. In DNA, the CDR3 is TGCGCCAGCAGCCCCCTAGGTGCTTTCGGTCAGCCCCAGCATTTT.

This clone was recorded once. The V and J genes are TRBV5-1 and TRBJ1-3; D is undetermined. In germline, CDR1 is SGHRS, CDR2 YFSETQ. Trimming left V 4 bases short and J 0 bases short, with 8 bases between. The CDR3 covers 14 residues. As DNA, the CDR3 is TGCGCCAGCAGCGCCGACGGCTCTGGAAACACCATATATTTT. Its translation is CASSADGSGNTIYF.

This clone has just one count. The chain employs TRBV9 and TRBJ2-7; TRBD1 aligns across 7 bases. Germline trimming cut 2 bases from V and 2 bases from J; bases unmatched to any gene: 1. The CDR3 is 13 residues long. From germline, CDR1 is SGDLS and CDR2 YYNGEE. The CDR3 sequence: CASSVGTAYEQYF. CDR3 coding DNA: TGTGCCAGCAGCGTGGGGACAGCCTACGAGCAGTACTTC.

The J gene is TRBJ1-6, the V gene TRBV5-4, with a weak D call TRBD1 (5 bases). V was shortened by 4 bases and J by 5 bases, with 13 bases between the two germline ends. Germline assignment: CDR1 SGHNT and CDR2 YYREEE (reference sequence). The CDR3 contains 15 residues. The CDR3 DNA sequence: TGTGCCAGCAGCCCACGCGGAGGGGATAATTCACCCCTCCACTTT. This codes for CASSPRGGDNSPLHF.

This clone was counted a single time. The CDR3 DNA reads as TGTGCCAGCAGTTTTTACAATGAGCAGTTCTTC. Translation: CASSFYNEQFF. This rearrangement joins TRBV2 to TRBJ2-1; D gene uncertain. Germline CDR1 is SNHLY and CDR2 is FYNNEI. The CDR3 has 11 amino acids. The ends were cut back, 5 bases at V and 4 bases at J, with 3 bases in the middle.

The chain employs TRBV6-5 and TRBJ2-3, with 7 bases lining up with TRBD2. The CDR3 consists of 16 residues. With V trimmed by 2 bases and J by 1 base, 6 bases remained unmatched. Per the germline V gene, CDR1 is MNHEY and CDR2 is SVGAGI. CDR3 residues: CASSYLRGDGTDTQYF. Written as DNA, the CDR3 is TGTGCCAGCAGTTACCTCCGGGGGGATGGCACAGATACGCAGTATTTT.

As for this clone: The sample holds other DNA sequences that translate to the same CDR3. The V and J genes are TRBV19 and TRBJ2-2, with D perhaps TRBD1 (5 bases). The V and J ends lost 2 bases and 4 bases respectively, with 5 bases between them. Germline loops: CDR1 LNHDA, CDR2 SQIVND (reference sequence). The CDR3 totals 13 residues. For the CDR3, the DNA is TGTGCCAGTAGTATACAGGGCACCGGGGAGCTGTTTTTT. Translated, it gives CASSIQGTGELFF.

The chain links TRBV9 to TRBJ1-2; D perhaps matches TRBD1 (5 bases). CDR3 length: 11 residues. V gave up 6 bases and J gave up 4 bases, with 7 bases separating them. CDR1 is SGDLS, CDR2 YYNGEE, per germline. Written as DNA, the CDR3 is TGTGCCAGCACCCAGGGCTATGGCTACACCTTC. It codes for CASTQGYGYTF.